This T cell receptor (beta chain) is from a study of blood T cell repertoires in COVID-19. About the research overall: The United States, Italy and Spain supplied acute and convalescent COVID-19 samples. Sources were T cells, B-cell-depleted T cells, or PBMCs; the material itself was cDNA or gDNA.

Germline lookup yields CDR1 SGHDN and CDR2 FVKESK. The CDR3 has 13 amino acids. Trimming removed 4 bases from V and 5 bases from J, with 11 bases in between. Per the original data handling: Amplified reference gene primers provided the basis for estimating nucleated cell counts. The protocol was immunoSEQ multiplex PCR, while the TCRdb copy is restricted to in-frame clones and leaves out a portion. Clonal size and the V and J genes are those of that table, whereas D and trimming came from the DNA. Among a few hundred thousand clones listed, 86% were seen once. V gene TRBV14 combines with J gene TRBJ1-2; D remains unclear. This TCR derives from a man aged 80 or over with acute or convalescent COVID-19. The sequenced material came from peripheral blood. CDR3 amino acids: CASSPSLMYGYTF. The CDR3 coding sequence is TGTGCCAGCAGCCCTAGCCTTATGTATGGCTACACCTTC.